This T cell receptor beta chain came from a study of beta chain features in type 1 diabetes. Study-level results: Moderately but significantly shorter TCRB CDR3s were found in Type 1 diabetes patients in all four CD4+ subsets. More deletions and fewer insertions at VDJ junctions were found in patients with type 1 diabetes. Compared to healthy donors, patients appeared to have naive, central memory and Treg TCRB repertoires that were more alike.

Germline CDR1 reads SGHNT; CDR2 reads YENEEA. V was pared by 0 bases and J by 2 bases, with 3 bases between. CDR3 length: 13 residues. Isolated RNA was reverse transcribed in full, so expressed TCRB transcripts were sequenced. The protocol was immunoSEQ multiplex PCR, while the TCRdb copy is restricted to in-frame clones and leaves out a portion. Of a few hundred thousand clones in the sample, more than 13% were seen once. As regards this clone: Antigen specificity is unknown.

The chain is built from TRBV11-3 and TRBJ2-3; D remains unclear. Input material: naive CD4+ T cells from blood. The receptor's source is a young woman in good health. In DNA form, the CDR3 reads TGTGCCAGCAGCTTAGAGTACACAGATACGCAGTATTTT. Residues: CASSLEYTDTQYF.